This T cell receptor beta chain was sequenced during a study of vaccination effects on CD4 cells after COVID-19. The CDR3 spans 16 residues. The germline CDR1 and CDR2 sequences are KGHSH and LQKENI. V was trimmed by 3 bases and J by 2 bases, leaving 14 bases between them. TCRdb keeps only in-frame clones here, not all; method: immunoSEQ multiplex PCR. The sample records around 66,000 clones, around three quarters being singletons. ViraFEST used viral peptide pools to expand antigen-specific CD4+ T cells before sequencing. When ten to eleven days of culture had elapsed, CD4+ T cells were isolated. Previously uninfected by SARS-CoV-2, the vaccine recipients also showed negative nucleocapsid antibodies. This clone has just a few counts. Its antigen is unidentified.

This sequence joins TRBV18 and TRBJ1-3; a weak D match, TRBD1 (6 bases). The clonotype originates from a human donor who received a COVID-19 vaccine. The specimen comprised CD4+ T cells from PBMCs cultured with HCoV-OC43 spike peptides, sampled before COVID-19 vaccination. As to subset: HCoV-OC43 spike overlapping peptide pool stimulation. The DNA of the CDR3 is TGTGCCAGCTCACCGGGCACAGGGACGGCTGGAAACACCATATATTTT. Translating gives CASSPGTGTAGNTIYF.